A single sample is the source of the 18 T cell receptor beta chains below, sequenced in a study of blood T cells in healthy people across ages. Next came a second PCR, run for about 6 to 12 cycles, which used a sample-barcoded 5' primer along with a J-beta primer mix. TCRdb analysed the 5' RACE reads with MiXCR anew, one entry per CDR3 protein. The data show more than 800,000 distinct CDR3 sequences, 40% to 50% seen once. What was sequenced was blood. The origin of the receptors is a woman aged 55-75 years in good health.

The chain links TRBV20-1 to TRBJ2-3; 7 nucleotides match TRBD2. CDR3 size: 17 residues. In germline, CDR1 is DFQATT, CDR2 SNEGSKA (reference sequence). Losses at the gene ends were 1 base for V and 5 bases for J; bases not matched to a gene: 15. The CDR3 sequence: CSARAGTSDLWGDTQYF. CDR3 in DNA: TGCAGTGCTAGAGCGGGAACTAGCGACCTATGGGGAGATACGCAGTATTTT.

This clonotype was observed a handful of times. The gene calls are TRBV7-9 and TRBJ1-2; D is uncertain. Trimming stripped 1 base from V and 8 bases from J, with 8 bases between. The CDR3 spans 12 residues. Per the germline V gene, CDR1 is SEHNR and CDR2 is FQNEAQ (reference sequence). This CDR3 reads CASSLELEGYTF. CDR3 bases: TGTGCCAGCAGCTTAGAGCTAGAAGGCTACACCTTC.

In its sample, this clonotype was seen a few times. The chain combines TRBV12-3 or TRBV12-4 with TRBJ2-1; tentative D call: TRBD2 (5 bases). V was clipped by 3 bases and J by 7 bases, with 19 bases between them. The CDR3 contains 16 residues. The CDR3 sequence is CASSFGSSPESNEQFF. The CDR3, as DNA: TGTGCCAGCAGTTTTGGGTCTAGCCCTGAGTCAAATGAGCAGTTCTTC.

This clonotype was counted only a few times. The DNA of the CDR3 is TGCAGCGTTCGAGGGACTAGCGGATCGACCTACGAGCAGTACTTC. This codes for CSVRGTSGSTYEQYF. The chain uses TRBV29-1 and TRBJ2-7; TRBD2 matches at 11 bases. Germline values: CDR1 SQVTM, CDR2 ANQGSEA. V was clipped by 5 bases and J by 2 bases; unmatched bases: 8. CDR3 length: 15 residues.

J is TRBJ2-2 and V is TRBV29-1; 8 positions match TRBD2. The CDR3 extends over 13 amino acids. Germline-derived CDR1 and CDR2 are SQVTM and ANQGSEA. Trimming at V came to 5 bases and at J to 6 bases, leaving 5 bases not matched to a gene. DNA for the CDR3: TGCAGCGTTTACGGGAGGGTGGCCGGGGAGCTGTTTTTT. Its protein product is CSVYGRVAGELFF.

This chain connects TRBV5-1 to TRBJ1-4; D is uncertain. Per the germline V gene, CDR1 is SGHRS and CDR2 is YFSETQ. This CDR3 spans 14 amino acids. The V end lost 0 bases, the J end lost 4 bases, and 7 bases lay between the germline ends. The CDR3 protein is CASSLGSNNEKLFF. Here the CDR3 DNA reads TGCGCCAGCAGCTTGGGAAGCAATAATGAAAAACTGTTTTTT. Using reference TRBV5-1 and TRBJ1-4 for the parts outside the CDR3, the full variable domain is KAGVTQTPRYLIKTRGQQVTLSCSPISGHRSVSWYQQTPGQGLQFLFEYFSETQRNKGNFPGRFSGRQFSNSRSEMNVSTLELGDSALYLCASSLGSNNEKLFFGSGTQLSVL.

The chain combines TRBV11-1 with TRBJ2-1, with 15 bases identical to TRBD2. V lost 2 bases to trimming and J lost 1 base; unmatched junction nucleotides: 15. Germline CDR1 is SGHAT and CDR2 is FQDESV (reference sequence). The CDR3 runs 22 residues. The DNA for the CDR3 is TGTGCCAGCAGCTTAACGGGCAGCGCGGGACTAGCGGGAGGTTTGTCCTACAATGAGCAGTTCTTC. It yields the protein CASSLTGSAGLAGGLSYNEQFF.

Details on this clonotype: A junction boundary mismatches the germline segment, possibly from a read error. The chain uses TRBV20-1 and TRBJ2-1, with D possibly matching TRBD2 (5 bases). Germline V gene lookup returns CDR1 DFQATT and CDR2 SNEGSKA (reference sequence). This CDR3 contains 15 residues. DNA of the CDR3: TGCGGTGCTAGAAATCAAGCGGTTTCCTACAATGAGCAGTTCTTC. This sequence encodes CGARNQAVSYNEQFF.

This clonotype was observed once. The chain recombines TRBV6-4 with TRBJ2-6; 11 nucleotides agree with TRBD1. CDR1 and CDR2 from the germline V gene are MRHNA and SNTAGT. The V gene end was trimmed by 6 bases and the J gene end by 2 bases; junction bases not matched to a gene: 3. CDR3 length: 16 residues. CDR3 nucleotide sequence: TGTGCCAGCAGCGGGACAGGGGGGACTGGGGCCAACGTCCTGACTTTC. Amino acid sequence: CASSGTGGTGANVLTF.

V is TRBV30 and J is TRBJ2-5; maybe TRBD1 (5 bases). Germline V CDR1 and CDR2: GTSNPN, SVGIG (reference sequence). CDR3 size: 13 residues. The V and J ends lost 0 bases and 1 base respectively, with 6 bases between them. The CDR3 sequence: CAWSVRAQETQYF. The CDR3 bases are TGTGCCTGGAGTGTCAGGGCCCAAGAGACCCAGTACTTC.

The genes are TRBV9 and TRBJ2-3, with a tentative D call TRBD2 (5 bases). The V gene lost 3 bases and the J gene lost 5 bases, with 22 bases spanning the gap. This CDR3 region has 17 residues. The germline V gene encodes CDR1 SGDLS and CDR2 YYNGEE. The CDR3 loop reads CASSATRGTRSIDTQYF. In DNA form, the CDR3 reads TGTGCCAGCAGCGCCACTCGGGGTACTAGGTCGATAGATACGCAGTATTTT.

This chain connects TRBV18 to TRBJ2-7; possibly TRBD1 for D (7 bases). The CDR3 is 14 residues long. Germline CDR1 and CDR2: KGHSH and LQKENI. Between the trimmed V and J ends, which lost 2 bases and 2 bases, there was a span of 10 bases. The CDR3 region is CASSPAGQPYEQYF. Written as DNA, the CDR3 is TGTGCCAGCTCACCAGCGGGACAGCCCTACGAGCAGTACTTC.

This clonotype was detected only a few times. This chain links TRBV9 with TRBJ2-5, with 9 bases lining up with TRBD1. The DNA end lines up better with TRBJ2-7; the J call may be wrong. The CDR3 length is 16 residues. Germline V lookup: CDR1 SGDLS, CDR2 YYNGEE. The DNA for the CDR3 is TGTGCCAGCAGCCCTTCAGCGAGGGGACAGGGATACGAGCAGTACTTC. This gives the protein CASSPSARGQGYEQYF.

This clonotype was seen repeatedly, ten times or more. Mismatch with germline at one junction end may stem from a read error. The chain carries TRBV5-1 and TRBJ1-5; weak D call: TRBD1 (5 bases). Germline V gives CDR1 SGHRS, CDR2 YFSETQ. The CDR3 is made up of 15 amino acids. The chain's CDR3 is CASSLEGNSNQPQHF. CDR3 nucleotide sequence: TGTGCCAGCAGCTTAGAGGGGAATAGCAATCAGCCCCAGCATTTT. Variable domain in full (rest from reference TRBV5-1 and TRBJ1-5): KAGVTQTPRYLIKTRGQQVTLSCSPISGHRSVSWYQQTPGQGLQFLFEYFSETQRNKGNFPGRFSGRQFSNSRSEMNVSTLELGDSALYLCASSLEGNSNQPQHFGDGTRLSIL.

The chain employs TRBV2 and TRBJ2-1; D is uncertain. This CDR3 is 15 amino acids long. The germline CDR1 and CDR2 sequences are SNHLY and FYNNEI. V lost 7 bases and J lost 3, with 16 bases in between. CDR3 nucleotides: TGTGCCAGCATATCCCCTGATCTGGGCTACAATGAGCAGTTCTTC. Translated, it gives CASISPDLGYNEQFF.

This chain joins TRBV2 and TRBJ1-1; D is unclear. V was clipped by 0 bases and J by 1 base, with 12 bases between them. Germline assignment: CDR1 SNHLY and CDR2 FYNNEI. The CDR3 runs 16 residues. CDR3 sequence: CASSEALGWGNTEAFF. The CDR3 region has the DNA TGTGCCAGCAGTGAAGCGCTCGGGTGGGGGAACACTGAAGCTTTCTTT.

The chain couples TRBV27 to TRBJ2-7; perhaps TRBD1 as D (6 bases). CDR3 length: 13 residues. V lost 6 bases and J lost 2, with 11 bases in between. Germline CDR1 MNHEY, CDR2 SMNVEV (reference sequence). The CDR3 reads CASRGAGTYEQYF. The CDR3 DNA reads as TGTGCCAGCAGGGGGGCAGGCACCTACGAGCAGTACTTC.

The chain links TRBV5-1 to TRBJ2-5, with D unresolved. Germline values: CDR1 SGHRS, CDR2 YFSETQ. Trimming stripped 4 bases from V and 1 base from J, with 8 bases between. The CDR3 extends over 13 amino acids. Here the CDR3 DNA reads TGCGCCAGCAGCCCCTATCCCCAAGAGACCCAGTACTTC. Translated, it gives CASSPYPQETQYF.